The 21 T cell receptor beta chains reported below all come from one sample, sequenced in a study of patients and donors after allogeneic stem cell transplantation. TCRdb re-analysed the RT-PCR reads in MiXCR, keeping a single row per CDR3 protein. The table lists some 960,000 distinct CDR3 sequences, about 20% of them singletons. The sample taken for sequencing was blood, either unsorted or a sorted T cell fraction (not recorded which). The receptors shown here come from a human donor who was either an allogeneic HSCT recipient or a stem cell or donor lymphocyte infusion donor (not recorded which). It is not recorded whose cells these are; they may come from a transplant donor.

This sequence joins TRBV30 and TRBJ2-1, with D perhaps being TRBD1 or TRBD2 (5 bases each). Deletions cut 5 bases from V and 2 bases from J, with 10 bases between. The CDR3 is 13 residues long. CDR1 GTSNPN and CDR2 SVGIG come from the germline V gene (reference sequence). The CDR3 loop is CAWGDGTYNEQFF. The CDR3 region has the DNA TGTGCCTGGGGGGACGGAACCTACAATGAGCAGTTCTTC. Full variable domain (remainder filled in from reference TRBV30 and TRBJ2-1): SQTIHQWPATLVQPVGSPLSLECTVEGTSNPNLYWYRQAAGRGLQLLFYSVGIGQISSEVPQNLSASRPQDRQFILSSKKLLLSDSGFYLCAWGDGTYNEQFFGPGTRLTVL.

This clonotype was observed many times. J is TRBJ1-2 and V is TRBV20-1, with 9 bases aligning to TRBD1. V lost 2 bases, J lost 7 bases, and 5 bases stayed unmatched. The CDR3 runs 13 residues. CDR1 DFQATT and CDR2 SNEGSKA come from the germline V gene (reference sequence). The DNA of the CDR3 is TGCAGTGCTAGAACTACAGGGGGCAGTGGCTACACCTTC. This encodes CSARTTGGSGYTF.

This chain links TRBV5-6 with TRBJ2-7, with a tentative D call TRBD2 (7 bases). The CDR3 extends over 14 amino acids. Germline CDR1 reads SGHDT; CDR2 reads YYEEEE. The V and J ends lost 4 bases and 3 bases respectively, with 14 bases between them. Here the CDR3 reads CASSQGTTHYEQYF. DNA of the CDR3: TGTGCCAGCAGCCAGGGGACTACGCACTACGAGCAGTACTTC.

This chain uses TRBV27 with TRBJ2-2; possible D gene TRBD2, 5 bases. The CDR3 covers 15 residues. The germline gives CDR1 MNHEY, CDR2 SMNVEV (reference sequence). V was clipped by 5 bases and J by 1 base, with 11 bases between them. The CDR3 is CASSRGPENTGELFF. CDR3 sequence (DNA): TGTGCCAGCAGTCGGGGTCCTGAGAACACCGGGGAGCTGTTTTTT.

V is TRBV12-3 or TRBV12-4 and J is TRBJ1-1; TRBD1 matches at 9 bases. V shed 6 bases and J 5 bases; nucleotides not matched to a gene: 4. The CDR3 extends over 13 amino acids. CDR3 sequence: CASRGTGSTEAFF. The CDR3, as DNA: TGTGCCAGCAGGGGGACAGGGAGTACTGAAGCTTTCTTT.

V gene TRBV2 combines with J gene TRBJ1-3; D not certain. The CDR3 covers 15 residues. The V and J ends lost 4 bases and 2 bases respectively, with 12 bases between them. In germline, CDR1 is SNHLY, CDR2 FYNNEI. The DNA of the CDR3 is TGTGCCAGCAGTGTACGGCCCCCAGCTGGAAACACCATATATTTT. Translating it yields CASSVRPPAGNTIYF.

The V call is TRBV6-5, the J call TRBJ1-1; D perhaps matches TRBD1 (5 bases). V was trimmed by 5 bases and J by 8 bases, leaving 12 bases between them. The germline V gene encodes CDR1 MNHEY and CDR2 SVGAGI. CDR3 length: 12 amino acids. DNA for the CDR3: TGTGCCAGCAGTACGGCAGGGCGGGAAGCTTTCTTT. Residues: CASSTAGREAFF.

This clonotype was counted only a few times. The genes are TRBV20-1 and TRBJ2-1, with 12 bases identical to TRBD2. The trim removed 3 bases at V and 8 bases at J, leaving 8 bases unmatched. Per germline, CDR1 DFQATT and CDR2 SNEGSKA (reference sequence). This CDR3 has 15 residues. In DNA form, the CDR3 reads TGCAGTGCTAGGACGACTAGCGGGAGACCGTATGAGCAGTTCTTC. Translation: CSARTTSGRPYEQFF.

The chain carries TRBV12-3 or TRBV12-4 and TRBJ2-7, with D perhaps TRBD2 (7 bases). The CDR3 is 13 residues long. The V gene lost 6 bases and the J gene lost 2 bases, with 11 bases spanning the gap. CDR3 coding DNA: TGTGCCAGCAGGGGGGGGGCCACCTACGAGCAGTACTTC. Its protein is CASRGGATYEQYF.

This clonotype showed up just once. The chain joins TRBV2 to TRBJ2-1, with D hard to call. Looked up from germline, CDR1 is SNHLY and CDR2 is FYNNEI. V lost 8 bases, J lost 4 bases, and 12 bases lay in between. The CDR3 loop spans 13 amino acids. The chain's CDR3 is CASGYLAYNEQFF. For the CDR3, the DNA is TGTGCCAGCGGTTATTTGGCGTACAATGAGCAGTTCTTC.

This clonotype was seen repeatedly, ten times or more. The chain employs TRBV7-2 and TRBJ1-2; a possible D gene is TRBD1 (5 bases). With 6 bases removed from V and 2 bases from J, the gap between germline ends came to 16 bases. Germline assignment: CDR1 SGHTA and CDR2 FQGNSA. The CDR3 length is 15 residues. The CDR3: CASRVTGAPNYGYTF. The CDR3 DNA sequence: TGTGCCAGCAGGGTTACAGGAGCACCAAACTATGGCTACACCTTC. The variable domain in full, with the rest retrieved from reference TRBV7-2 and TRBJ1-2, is GAGVSQSPSNKVTEKGKDVELRCDPISGHTALYWYRQSLGQGLEFLIYFQGNSAPDKSGLPSDRFSAERTGGSVSTLTIQRTQQEDSAVYLCASRVTGAPNYGYTFGSGTRLTVV.

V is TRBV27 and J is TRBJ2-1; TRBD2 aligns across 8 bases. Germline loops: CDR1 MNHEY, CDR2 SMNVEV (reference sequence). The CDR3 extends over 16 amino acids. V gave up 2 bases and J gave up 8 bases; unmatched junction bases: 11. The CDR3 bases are TGTGCCAGCAGTTTACTGGTTGGGCTAGCGGGCCATGAGCAGTTCTTC. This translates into CASSLLVGLAGHEQFF.

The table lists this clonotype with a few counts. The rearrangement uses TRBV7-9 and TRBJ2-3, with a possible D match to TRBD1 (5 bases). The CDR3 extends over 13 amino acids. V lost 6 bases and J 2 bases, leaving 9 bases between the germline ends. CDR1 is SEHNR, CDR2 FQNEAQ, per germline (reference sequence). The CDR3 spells CASRGRNTDTQYF. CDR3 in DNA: TGTGCCAGCAGGGGGCGGAACACAGATACGCAGTATTTT.

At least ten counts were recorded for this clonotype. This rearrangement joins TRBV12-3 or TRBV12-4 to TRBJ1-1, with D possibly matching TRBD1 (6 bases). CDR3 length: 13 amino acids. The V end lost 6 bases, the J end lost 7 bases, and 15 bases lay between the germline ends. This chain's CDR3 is CASSYLQGYEAFF. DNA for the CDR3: TGTGCCAGCAGCTATTTACAGGGTTATGAAGCTTTCTTT.

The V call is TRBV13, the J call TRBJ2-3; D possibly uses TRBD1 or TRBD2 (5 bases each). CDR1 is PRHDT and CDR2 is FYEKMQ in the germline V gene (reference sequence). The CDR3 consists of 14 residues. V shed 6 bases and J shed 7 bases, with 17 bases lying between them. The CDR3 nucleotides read TGTGCCAGCAGGTCAGGGACCGGTACAAATACGCAGTATTTT. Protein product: CASRSGTGTNTQYF.

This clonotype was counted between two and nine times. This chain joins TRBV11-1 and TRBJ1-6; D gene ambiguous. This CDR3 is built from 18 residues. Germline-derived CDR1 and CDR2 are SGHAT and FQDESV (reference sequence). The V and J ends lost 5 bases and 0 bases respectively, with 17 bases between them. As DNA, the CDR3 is TGTGCCAGCAGCCTCAACCCCGGACTGAGCTCCTATAATTCACCCCTCCACTTT. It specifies CASSLNPGLSSYNSPLHF.

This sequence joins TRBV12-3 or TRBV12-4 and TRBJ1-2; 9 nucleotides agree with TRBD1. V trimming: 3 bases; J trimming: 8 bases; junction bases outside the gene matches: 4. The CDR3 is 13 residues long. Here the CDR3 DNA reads TGTGCCAGCAGTTTTGTGACAGGGGGAGGCTACACCTTC. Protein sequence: CASSFVTGGGYTF.

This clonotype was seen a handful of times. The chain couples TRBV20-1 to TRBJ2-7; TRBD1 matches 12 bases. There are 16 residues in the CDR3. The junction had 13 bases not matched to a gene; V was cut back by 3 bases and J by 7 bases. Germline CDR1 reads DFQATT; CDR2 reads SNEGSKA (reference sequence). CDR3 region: CSARTSRDRGLREQYF. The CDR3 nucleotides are TGCAGTGCTAGGACCTCTCGGGACAGGGGGCTGAGGGAGCAGTACTTC.

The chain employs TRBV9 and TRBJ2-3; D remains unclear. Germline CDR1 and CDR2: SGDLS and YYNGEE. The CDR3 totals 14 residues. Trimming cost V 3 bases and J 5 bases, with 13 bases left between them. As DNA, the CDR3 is TGTGCCAGCAGCGGAAGGATAAATCAAGATACGCAGTATTTT. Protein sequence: CASSGRINQDTQYF.

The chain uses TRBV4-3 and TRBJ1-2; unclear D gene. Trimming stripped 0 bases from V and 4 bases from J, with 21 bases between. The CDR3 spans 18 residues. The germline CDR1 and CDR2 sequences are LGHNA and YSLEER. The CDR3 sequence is CASSQDRGRFQVSYGYTF. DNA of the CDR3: TGCGCCAGCAGCCAAGATCGAGGGCGTTTCCAGGTTAGCTATGGCTACACCTTC.

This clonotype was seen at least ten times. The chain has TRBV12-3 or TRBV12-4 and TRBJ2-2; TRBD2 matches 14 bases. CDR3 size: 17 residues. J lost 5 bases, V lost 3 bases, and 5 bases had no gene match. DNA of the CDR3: TGTGCCAGCAGTTTGACTAGCGGGGGGGCCTGGACCGGGGAGCTGTTTTTT. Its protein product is CASSLTSGGAWTGELFF.